These 10 T cell receptor beta chains originate from one sample sequenced in a study of OX40 agonist ivuxolimab in advanced cancers. Generated by immunoSEQ multiplex PCR, the TCRdb table keeps only in-frame clones and is missing some. The sample holds about 100,000 clones, about 89% seen once. Material: CD4+ or CD8+ T cells sorted from blood, obtained in a trial of the OX40 agonist ivuxolimab. All receptors derive from an adult with an advanced solid tumor such as melanoma, head and neck, liver or kidney cancer.

The chain couples TRBV30 to TRBJ1-1, with a tentative D call TRBD1 (5 bases). CDR1 is GTSNPN, CDR2 SVGIG, per germline (reference sequence). This CDR3 has 15 amino acids. V was shortened by 5 bases and J by 1 base, with 17 bases between the two germline ends. CDR3: CAWWPGRLGNTEAFF. The DNA of the CDR3 is TGTGCCTGGTGGCCGGGACGATTGGGGAACACTGAAGCTTTCTTT.

This clone was seen a handful of times. The CDR3 protein is CASSYPPSGKEQFF. CDR3 in DNA: TGTGCCAGCAGTTACCCCCCTTCGGGGAAAGAGCAGTTCTTC. The chain joins TRBV6-6 to TRBJ2-1; D possibly corresponds to TRBD2 (5 bases). V was pared by 2 bases and J by 10 bases, with 15 bases between. The germline CDR1 and CDR2 sequences are MNHNY and SVGAGI (reference sequence). The CDR3 runs 14 residues.

The chain recombines TRBV4-1 with TRBJ1-5, with 7 bases aligning to TRBD1. From germline, CDR1 is MGHRA and CDR2 YSYEKL. CDR3 length: 16 amino acids. V gave up 4 bases and J gave up 7 bases; unmatched junction bases: 13. CDR3 DNA: TGCGCCAGCAGCCCATCTTACCGACAGGGCTGGCAGCCCCAGCATTTT. Translated, it gives CASSPSYRQGWQPQHF.

The rearrangement links TRBV5-1 to TRBJ2-1; 7 bases match TRBD1. The CDR3 is 15 residues long. The V gene's germline CDR1 is SGHRS and CDR2 YFSETQ. V lost 6 bases to trimming and J lost 6 bases; unmatched junction nucleotides: 12. For the CDR3, the DNA is TGCGCCAGCACCCTTGACAGGGTATCAAGCAATGAGCAGTTCTTC. The encoded protein is CASTLDRVSSNEQFF.

DNA for the CDR3: TGTGCCAGCACACGGGCCCCTTTTCTGGAGACCCAGTACTTC. Residues: CASTRAPFLETQYF. The chain is built from TRBV2 and TRBJ2-5; D is unresolved. Trimming removed 7 bases from V and 5 bases from J, with 17 bases in between. The CDR3 consists of 14 residues. Per germline, CDR1 SNHLY and CDR2 FYNNEI.

J is TRBJ1-1 and V is TRBV10-3, with D hard to call. CDR1 ENHRY and CDR2 SYGVKD come from the germline V gene. The length of the CDR3 is 14 residues. Trimming removed 3 bases from V and 3 bases from J, with 11 bases in between. The chain's CDR3 is CAISDLRWDTEAFF. The DNA for the CDR3 is TGTGCCATCAGTGACTTGAGGTGGGACACTGAAGCTTTCTTT.

This clone came up a few times. The chain is built from TRBV7-2 and TRBJ2-7, with 8 bases identical to TRBD1. The germline V gene encodes CDR1 SGHTA and CDR2 FQGNSA. Trimming at V came to 3 bases and at J to 5 bases, leaving 3 bases not matched to a gene. The CDR3 loop spans 13 amino acids. The DNA of the CDR3 is TGTGCCAGCAGCTTCGACAGGGGAAACGAGCAGTACTTC. Translation: CASSFDRGNEQYF.

V usage is TRBV5-1 and J usage is TRBJ1-4; maybe TRBD1 (6 bases). Trimming shortened V by 4 bases and J by 3 bases, and 13 bases separated the two germline ends. This CDR3 is 15 amino acids long. CDR1 and CDR2 from the germline V gene are SGHRS and YFSETQ. The CDR3 reads CASSDTGYSNEKLFF. CDR3 DNA sequence: TGCGCCAGCAGCGATACAGGGTACTCTAATGAAAAACTGTTTTTT.

CDR3 protein: CASSPIGGLSFGEQYF. The CDR3 DNA sequence: TGCGCCAGCAGCCCCATTGGGGGGCTTTCCTTCGGGGAGCAGTACTTC. The gene calls are TRBV5-1 and TRBJ2-7; D tentatively fits TRBD1 or TRBD2 (6 bases each). The length of the CDR3 is 16 residues. The germline V and J ends were trimmed by 4 bases and 7 bases, with 24 bases remaining between them. CDR1 is SGHRS and CDR2 is YFSETQ in the germline V gene. Supplemented by reference TRBV5-1 and TRBJ2-7, the full variable domain reads KAGVTQTPRYLIKTRGQQVTLSCSPISGHRSVSWYQQTPGQGLQFLFEYFSETQRNKGNFPGRFSGRQFSNSRSEMNVSTLELGDSALYLCASSPIGGLSFGEQYFGPGTRLTVT.

The chain couples TRBV6-1 to TRBJ2-2; D gene ambiguous. Trimming removed 8 bases at V and 0 bases at J, with 7 bases between. Germline lookup yields CDR1 MNHNS and CDR2 SASEGT. This CDR3 region has 13 residues. As DNA, the CDR3 is TGTGCCAGCCGACCCCCGAACACCGGGGAGCTGTTTTTT. Encoded protein: CASRPPNTGELFF.